These 2 T cell receptor beta chains share one sample of origin, sequenced in a study of T-cell memory formation after mild COVID-19. Via MiXCR, TCRdb re-called the 5' RACE reads, giving one row per CDR3 protein. The data hold about 360,000 distinct CDR3 sequences, with 10% to 15% observed a single time. The sequencing sample was made of PBMCs or a T cell subset sorted from them (not recorded which). The receptors originated from a man between 18 and 29 years old who had mild COVID-19 (a few samples of this study predate the infection). Cell type and time point are not known.

A few counts support this clonotype. The gene calls are TRBV7-2 and TRBJ1-6; maybe TRBD1 (5 bases). The V gene lost 5 bases and the J gene lost 5 bases, with 16 bases spanning the gap. Germline V gene lookup returns CDR1 SGHTA and CDR2 FQGNSA. This CDR3 is 16 amino acids long. CDR3 loop: CASSGRGWGDNSPLHF. The CDR3 region has the DNA TGTGCCAGCAGCGGTCGTGGGTGGGGCGATAATTCACCCCTCCACTTT.

This clonotype was counted between two and nine times. The gene calls are TRBV10-2 and TRBJ1-5; TRBD1 matches at 8 bases. Trimming cost V 4 bases and J 4 bases; bases outside gene matches: 9. The CDR3 covers 16 residues. Germline CDR1 is WSHSY and CDR2 is SAAADI. The CDR3 DNA sequence: TGCGCCAGCAGTGCTCACAACAGGGGGGCTAATCAGCCCCAGCATTTT. This translates into CASSAHNRGANQPQHF.